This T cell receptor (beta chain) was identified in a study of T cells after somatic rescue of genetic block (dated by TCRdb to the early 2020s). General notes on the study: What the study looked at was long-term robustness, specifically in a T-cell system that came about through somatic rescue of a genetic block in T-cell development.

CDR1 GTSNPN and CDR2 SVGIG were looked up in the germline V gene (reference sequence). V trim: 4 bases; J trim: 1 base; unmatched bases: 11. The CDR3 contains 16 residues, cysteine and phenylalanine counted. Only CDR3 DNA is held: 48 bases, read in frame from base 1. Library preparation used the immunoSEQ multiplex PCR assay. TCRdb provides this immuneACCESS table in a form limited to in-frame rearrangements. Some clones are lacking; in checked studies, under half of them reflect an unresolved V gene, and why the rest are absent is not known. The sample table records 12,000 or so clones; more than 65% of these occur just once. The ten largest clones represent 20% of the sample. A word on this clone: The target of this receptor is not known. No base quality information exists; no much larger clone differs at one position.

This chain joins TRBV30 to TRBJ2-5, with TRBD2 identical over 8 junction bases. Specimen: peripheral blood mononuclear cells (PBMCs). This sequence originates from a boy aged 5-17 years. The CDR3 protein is CAWNPTSGSSQETQYF. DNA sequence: TGTGCCTGGAACCCTACGAGCGGGAGCTCCCAAGAGACCCAGTACTTC.